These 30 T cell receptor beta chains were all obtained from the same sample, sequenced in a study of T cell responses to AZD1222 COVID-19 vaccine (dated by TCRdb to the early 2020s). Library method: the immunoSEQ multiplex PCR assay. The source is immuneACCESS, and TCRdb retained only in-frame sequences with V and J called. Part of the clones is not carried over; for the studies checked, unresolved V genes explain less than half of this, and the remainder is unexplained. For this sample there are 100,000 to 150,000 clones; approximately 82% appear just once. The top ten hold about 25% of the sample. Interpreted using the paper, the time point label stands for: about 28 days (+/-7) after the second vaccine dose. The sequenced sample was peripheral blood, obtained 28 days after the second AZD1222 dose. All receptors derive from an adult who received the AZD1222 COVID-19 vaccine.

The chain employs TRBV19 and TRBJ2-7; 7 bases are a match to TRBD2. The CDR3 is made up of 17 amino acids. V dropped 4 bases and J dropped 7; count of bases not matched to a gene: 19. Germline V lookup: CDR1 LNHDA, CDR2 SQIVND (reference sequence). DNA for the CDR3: TGTGCCAGTAGTAACTATAGGAGGCCGGCGGGAGTTGGTGAGCAGTACTTC. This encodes CASSNYRRPAGVGEQYF.

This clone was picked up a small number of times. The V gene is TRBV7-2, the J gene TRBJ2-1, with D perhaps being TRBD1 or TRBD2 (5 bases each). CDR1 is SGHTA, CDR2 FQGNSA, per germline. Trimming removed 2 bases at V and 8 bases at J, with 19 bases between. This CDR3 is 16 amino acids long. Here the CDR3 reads CASSLRGAGGADEQFF. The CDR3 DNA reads TGTGCCAGCAGCTTAAGGGGCGCGGGTGGGGCGGATGAGCAGTTCTTC.

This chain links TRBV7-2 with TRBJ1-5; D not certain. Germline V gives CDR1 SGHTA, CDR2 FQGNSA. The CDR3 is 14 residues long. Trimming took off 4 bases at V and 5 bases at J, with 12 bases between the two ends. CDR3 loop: CASSSRSGYQPQHF. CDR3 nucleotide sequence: TGTGCCAGCAGCTCCCGCTCGGGGTATCAGCCCCAGCATTTT.

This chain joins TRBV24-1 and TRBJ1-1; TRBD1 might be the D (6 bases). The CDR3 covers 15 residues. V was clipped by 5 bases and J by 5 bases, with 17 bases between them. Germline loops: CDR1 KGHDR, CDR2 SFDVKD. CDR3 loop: CATSAGGARETEAFF. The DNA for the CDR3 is TGTGCCACCAGTGCGGGGGGGGCGCGGGAGACTGAAGCTTTCTTT.

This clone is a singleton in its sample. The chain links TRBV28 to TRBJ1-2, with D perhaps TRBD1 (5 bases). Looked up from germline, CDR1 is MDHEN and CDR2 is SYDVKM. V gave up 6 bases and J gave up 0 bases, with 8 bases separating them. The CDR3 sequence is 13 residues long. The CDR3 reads CASRVTANYGYTF. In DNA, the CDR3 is TGTGCCAGCAGGGTGACAGCTAACTATGGCTACACCTTC.

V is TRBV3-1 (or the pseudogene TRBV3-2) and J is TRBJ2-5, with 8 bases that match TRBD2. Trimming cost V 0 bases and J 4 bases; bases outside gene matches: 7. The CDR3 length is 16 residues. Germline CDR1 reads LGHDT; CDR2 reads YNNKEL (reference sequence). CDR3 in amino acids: CASSQDHRGGLETQYF. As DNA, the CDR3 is TGTGCCAGCAGCCAAGATCACCGGGGGGGCCTAGAGACCCAGTACTTC.

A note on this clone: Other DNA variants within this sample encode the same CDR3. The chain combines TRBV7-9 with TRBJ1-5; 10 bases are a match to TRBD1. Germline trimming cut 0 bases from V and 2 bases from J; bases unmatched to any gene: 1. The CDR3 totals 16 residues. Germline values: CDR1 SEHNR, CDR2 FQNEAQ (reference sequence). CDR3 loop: CASSLAGTGGNQPQHF. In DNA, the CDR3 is TGTGCCAGCAGCTTAGCGGGGACAGGGGGCAATCAGCCCCAGCATTTT.

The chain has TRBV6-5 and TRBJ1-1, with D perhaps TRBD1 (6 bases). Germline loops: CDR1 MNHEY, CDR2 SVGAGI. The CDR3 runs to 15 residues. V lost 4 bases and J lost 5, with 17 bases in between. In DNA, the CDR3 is TGTGCCAGCAGTTCGGACAGACGGGGGGATACTGAAGCTTTCTTT. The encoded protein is CASSSDRRGDTEAFF.

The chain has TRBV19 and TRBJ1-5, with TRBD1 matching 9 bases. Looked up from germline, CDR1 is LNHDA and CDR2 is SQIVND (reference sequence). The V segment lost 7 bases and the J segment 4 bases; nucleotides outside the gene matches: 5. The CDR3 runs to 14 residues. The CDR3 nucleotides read TGTGCCAGTACCCGGGGACAGGGTAATCAGCCCCAGCATTTT. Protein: CASTRGQGNQPQHF. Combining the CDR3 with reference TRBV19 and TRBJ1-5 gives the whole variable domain DGGITQSPKYLFRKEGQNVTLSCEQNLNHDAMYWYRQDPGQGLRLIYYSQIVNDFQKGDIAEGYSVSREKKESFPLTVTSAQKNPTAFYLCASTRGQGNQPQHFGDGTRLSIL.

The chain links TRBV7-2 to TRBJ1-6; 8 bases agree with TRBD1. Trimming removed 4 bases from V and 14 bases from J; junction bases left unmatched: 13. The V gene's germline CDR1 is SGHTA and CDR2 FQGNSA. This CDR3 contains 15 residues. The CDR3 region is CASSSNRGKGVTLHF. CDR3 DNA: TGTGCCAGCAGCTCAAACAGGGGGAAAGGGGTCACCCTCCACTTT.

CDR3 loop: CASSEQGGSGNTIYF. The CDR3 DNA sequence: TGTGCCAGCAGCGAACAGGGGGGCTCTGGAAACACCATATATTTT. The chain has TRBV9 and TRBJ1-3; TRBD1 matches at 8 bases. Per germline, CDR1 SGDLS and CDR2 YYNGEE. Trimming at V came to 3 bases and at J to 0 bases, leaving 2 bases not matched to a gene. The CDR3 totals 15 residues.

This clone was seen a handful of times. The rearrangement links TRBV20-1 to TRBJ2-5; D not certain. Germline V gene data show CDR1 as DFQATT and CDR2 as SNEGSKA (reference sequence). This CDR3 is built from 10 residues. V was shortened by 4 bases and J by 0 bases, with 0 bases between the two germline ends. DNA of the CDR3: TGCAGTGCTAACCAAGAGACCCAGTACTTC. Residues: CSANQETQYF.

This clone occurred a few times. The CDR3 region has the DNA TGTGCCAGCAGCCTCCTTGCTGGAGGGCCCCAGCATTTT. Its protein product is CASSLLAGGPQHF. The genes are TRBV14 and TRBJ1-5; D is ambiguous. The CDR3 loop spans 13 amino acids. The V and J ends lost 4 bases and 9 bases respectively, with 13 bases between them. Germline CDR1 reads SGHDN; CDR2 reads FVKESK. Supplemented by reference TRBV14 and TRBJ1-5, the full variable domain reads EAGVTQFPSHSVIEKGQTVTLRCDPISGHDNLYWYRRVMGKEIKFLLHFVKESKQDESGMPNNRFLAERTGGTYSTLKVQPAELEDSGVYFCASSLLAGGPQHFGDGTRLSIL.

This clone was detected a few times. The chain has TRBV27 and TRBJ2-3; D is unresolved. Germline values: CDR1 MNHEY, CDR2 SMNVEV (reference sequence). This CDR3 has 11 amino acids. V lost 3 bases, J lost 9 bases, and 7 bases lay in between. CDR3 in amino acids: CASSFGVTQYF. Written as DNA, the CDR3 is TGTGCCAGCAGTTTTGGGGTGACGCAGTATTTT.

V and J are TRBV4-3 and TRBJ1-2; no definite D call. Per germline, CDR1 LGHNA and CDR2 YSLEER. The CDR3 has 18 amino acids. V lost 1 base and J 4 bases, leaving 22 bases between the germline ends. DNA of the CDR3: TGCGCCAGCAGCCAAGGGGTCGTGGGCATCCTAGCCTCCTATGGCTACACCTTC. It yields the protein CASSQGVVGILASYGYTF.

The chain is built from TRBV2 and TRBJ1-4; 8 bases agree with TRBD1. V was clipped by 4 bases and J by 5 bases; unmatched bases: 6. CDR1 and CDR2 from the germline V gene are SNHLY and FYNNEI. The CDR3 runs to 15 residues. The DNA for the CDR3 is TGTGCCAGCAGTGCCCACAGGGGGTCGAATGAAAAACTGTTTTTT. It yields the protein CASSAHRGSNEKLFF.

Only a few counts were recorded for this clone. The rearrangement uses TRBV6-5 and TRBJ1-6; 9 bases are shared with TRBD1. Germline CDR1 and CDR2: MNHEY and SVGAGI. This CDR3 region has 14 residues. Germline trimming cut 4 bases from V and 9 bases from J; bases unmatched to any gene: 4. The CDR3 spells CASSWDRAGSPLHF. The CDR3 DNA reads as TGTGCCAGCAGTTGGGACAGGGCGGGTTCACCCCTCCACTTT.

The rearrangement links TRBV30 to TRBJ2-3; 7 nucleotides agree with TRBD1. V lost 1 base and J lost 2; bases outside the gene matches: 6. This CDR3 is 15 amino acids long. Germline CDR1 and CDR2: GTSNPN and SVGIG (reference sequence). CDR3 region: CAWSGTGAATDTQYF. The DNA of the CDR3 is TGTGCCTGGAGTGGCACAGGGGCGGCCACAGATACGCAGTATTTT.

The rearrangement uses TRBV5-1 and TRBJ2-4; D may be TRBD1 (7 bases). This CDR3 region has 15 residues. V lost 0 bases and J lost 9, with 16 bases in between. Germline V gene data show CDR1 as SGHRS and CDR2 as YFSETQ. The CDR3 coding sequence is TGCGCCAGCAGCTTGGCGGGACCCCAGGGGGGCATTCAGTACTTC. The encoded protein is CASSLAGPQGGIQYF. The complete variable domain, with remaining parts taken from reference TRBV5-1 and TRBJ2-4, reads KAGVTQTPRYLIKTRGQQVTLSCSPISGHRSVSWYQQTPGQGLQFLFEYFSETQRNKGNFPGRFSGRQFSNSRSEMNVSTLELGDSALYLCASSLAGPQGGIQYFGAGTRLSVL.

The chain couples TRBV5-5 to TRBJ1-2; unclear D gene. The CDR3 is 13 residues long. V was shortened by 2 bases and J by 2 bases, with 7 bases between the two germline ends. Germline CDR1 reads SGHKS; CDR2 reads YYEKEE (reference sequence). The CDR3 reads CASSFGVNYGYTF. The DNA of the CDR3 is TGTGCCAGCAGCTTCGGGGTAAACTATGGCTACACCTTC. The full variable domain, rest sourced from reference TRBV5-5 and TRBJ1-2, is DAGVTQSPTHLIKTRGQQVTLRCSPISGHKSVSWYQQVLGQGPQFIFQYYEKEERGRGNFPDRFSARQFPNYSSELNVNALLLGDSALYLCASSFGVNYGYTFGSGTRLTVV.

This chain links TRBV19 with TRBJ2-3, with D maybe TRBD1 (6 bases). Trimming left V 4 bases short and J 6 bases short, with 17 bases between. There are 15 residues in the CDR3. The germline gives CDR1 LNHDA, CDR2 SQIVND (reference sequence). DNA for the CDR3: TGTGCCAGTAGTACATCAAACAGGGCTTGGGATACGCAGTATTTT. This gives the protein CASSTSNRAWDTQYF.

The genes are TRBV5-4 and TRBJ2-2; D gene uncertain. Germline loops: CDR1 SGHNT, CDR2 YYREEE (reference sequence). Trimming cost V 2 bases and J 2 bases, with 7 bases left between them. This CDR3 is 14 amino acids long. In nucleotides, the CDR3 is TGTGCCAGCAGCTTCGGGCCAAACACCGGGGAGCTGTTTTTT. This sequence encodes CASSFGPNTGELFF.

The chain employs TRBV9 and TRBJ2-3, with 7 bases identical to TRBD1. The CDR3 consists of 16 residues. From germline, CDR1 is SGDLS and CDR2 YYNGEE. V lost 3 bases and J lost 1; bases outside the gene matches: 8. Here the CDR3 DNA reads TGTGCCAGCAGCGAGGGGAACAGGGGCGGCACAGATACGCAGTATTTT. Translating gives CASSEGNRGGTDTQYF.

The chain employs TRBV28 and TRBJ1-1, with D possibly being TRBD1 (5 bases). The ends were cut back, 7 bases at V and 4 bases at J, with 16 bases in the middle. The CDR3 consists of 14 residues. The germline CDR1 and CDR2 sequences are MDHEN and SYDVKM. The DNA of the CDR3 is TGTGCCAGCACCCGGACAAGGCTGAGCACTGAAGCTTTCTTT. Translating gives CASTRTRLSTEAFF.

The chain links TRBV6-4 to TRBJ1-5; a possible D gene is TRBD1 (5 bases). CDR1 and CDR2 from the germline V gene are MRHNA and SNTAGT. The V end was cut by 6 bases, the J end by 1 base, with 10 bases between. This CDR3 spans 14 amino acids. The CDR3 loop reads CASRGDRSNQPQHF. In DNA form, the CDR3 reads TGTGCCAGCAGGGGAGACAGAAGCAATCAGCCCCAGCATTTT.

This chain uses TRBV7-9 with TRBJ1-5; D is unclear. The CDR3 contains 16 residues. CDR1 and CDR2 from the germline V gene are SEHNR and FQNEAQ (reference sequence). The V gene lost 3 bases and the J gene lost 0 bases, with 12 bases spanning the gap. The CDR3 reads CASSFSFGSSNQPQHF. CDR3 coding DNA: TGTGCCAGCAGCTTCAGTTTTGGGTCTAGCAATCAGCCCCAGCATTTT.

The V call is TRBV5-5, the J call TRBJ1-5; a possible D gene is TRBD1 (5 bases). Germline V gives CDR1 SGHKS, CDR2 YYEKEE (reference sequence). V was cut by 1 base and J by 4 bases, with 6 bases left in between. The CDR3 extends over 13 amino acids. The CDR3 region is CASSLWTNQPQHF. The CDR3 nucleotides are TGTGCCAGCAGCTTGTGGACAAATCAGCCCCAGCATTTT.

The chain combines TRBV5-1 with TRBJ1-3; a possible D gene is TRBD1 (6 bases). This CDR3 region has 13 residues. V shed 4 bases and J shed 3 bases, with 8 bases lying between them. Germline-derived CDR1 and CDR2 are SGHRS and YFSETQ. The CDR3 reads CASSQGHGNTIYF. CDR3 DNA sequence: TGCGCCAGCAGCCAGGGACATGGAAACACCATATATTTT.

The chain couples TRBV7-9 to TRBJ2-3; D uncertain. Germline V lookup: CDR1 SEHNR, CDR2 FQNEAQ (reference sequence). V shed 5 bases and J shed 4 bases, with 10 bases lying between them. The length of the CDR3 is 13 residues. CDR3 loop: CASSRPAADTQYF. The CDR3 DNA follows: TGTGCCAGCAGCCGCCCCGCCGCAGATACGCAGTATTTT.

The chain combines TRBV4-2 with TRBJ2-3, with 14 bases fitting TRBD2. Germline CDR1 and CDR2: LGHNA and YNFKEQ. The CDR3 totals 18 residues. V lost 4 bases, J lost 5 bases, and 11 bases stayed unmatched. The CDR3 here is CASSLMTSGGAGGDTQYF. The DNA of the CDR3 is TGTGCCAGCAGCCTAATGACTAGCGGGGGGGCTGGAGGAGATACGCAGTATTTT.